This entry is about one T cell receptor beta chain. The sample belongs to a study of blood T cell repertoires in COVID-19. Germline lookup yields CDR1 LNHDA and CDR2 SQIVND (reference sequence). The V gene end was trimmed by 6 bases and the J gene end by 4 bases; junction bases not matched to a gene: 7. The CDR3 totals 15 residues. Assay: immunoSEQ multiplex PCR; the TCRdb copy retains only in-frame clones and omits some. Among 150,000 to 200,000 clones listed, 88% were seen once. This chain links TRBV19 with TRBJ1-2; 11 positions match TRBD1. This TCR was sampled from a human donor in a cohort sampled during active COVID-19. The sequencing input was peripheral blood. The CDR3 is CASRPGTGGIYGYTF. In DNA form, the CDR3 reads TGTGCCAGTAGGCCCGGGACAGGGGGTATCTATGGCTACACCTTC.